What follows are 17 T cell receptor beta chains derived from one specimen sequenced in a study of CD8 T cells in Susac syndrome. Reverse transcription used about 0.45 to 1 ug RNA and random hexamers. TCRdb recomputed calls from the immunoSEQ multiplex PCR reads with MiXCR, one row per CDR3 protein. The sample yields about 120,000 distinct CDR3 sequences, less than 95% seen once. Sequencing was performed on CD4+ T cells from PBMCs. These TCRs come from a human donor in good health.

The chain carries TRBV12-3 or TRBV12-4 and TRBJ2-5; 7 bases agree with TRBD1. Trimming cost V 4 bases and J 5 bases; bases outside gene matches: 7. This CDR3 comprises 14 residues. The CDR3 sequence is CASSSREDRETQYF. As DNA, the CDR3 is TGTGCCAGCAGTTCCCGAGAGGACAGGGAGACCCAGTACTTC.

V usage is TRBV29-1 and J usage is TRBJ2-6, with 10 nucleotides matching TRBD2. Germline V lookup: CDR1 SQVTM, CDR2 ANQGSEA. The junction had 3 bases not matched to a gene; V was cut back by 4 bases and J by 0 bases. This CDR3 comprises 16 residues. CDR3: CSVVPSGSSGANVLTF. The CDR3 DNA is TGCAGCGTTGTTCCTAGCGGGAGCTCTGGGGCCAACGTCCTGACTTTC.

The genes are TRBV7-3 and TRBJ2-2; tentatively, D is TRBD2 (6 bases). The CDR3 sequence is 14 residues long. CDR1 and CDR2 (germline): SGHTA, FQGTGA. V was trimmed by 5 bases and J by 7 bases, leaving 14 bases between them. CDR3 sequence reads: CASSPPGGVGELFF. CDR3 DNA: TGTGCCAGCAGCCCCCCCGGGGGAGTCGGGGAGCTGTTTTTT.

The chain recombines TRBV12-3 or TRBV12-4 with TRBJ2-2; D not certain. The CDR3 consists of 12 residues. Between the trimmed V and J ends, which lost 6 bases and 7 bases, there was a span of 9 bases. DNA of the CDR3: TGTGCCAGCAGCGCCCAAGGCGGGGAGCTGTTTTTT. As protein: CASSAQGGELFF.

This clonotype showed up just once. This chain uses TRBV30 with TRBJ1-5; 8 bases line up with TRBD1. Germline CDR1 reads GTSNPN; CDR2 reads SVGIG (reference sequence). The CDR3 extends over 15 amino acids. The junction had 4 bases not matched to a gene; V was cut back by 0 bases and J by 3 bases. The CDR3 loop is CAWSVATGANQPQHF. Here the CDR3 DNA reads TGTGCCTGGAGTGTCGCGACAGGGGCCAATCAGCCCCAGCATTTT.

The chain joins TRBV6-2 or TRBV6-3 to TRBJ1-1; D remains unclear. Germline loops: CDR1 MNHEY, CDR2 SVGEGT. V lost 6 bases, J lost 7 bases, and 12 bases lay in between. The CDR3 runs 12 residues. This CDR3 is CASSLAAYEAFF. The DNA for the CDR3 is TGTGCCAGCAGCCTCGCCGCGTATGAAGCTTTCTTT.

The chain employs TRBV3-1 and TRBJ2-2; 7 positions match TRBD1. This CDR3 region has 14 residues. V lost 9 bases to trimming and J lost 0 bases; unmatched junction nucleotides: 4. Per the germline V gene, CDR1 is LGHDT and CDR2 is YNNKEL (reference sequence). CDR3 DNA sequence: TGTGCCAGTGAACAGGGGACGAACACCGGGGAGCTGTTTTTT. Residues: CASEQGTNTGELFF.

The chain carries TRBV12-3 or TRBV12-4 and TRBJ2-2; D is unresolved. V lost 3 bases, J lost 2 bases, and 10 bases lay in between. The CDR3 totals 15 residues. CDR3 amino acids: CASSFSPSNTGELFF. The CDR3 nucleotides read TGTGCCAGCAGTTTTTCCCCTTCTAACACCGGGGAGCTGTTTTTT.

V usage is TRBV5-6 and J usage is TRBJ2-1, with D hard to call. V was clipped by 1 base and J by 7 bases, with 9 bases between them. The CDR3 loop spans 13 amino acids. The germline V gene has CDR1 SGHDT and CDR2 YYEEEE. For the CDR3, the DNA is TGTGCCAGCAGCTTGTTACATGGGAATGAGCAGTTCTTC. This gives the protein CASSLLHGNEQFF.

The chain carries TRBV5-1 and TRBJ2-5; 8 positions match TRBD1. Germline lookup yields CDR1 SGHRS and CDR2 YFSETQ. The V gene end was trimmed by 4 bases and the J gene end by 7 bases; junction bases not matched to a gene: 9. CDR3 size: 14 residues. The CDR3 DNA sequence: TGCGCCAGCAGCGAGGGACAGGACTCGTCGACCCAGTACTTC. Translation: CASSEGQDSSTQYF.

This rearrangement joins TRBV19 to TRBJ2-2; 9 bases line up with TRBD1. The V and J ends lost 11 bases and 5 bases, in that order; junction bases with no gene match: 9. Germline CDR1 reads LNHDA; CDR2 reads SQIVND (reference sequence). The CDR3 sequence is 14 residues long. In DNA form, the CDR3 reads TGTGCCGCCACAGGGGGCGTCGTAACCGGGGAGCTGTTTTTT. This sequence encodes CAATGGVVTGELFF.

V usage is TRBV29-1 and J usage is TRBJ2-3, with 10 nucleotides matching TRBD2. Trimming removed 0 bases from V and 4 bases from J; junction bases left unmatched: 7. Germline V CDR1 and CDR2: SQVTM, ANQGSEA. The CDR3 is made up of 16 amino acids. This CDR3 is CSVEDRTSGVADTQYF. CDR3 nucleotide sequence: TGCAGCGTTGAAGATCGTACTAGCGGGGTTGCAGATACGCAGTATTTT.

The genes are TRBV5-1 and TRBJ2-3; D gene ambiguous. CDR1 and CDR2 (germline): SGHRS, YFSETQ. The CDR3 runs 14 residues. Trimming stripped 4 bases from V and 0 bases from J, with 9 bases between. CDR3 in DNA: TGCGCCAGCAGCCCGGTGTATAGCACAGATACGCAGTATTTT. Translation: CASSPVYSTDTQYF.

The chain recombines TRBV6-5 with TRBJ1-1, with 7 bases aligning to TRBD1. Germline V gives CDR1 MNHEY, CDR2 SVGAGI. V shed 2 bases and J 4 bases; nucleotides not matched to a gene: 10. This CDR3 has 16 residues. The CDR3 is CASSYPTPGGGTEAFF. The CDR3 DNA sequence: TGTGCCAGCAGTTACCCTACTCCAGGGGGAGGCACTGAAGCTTTCTTT.

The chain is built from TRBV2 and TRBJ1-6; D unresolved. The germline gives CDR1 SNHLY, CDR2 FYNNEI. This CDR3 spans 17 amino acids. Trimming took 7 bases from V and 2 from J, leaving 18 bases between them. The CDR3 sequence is CASMAALVKTYNSPLHF. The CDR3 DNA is TGTGCCAGCATGGCAGCCTTAGTAAAAACCTATAATTCACCCCTCCACTTT.

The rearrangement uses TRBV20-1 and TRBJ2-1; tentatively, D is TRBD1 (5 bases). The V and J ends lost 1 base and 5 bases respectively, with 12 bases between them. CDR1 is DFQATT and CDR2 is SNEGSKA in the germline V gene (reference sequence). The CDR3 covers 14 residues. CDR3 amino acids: CSARVPRQHNEQFF. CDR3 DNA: TGCAGTGCTAGAGTTCCCAGACAGCACAATGAGCAGTTCTTC.

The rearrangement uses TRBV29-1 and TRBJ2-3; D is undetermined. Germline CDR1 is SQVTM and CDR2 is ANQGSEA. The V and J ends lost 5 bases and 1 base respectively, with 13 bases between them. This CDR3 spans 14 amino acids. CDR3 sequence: CSVPRTTGTDTQYF. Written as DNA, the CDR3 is TGCAGCGTTCCAAGGACCACTGGCACAGATACGCAGTATTTT.